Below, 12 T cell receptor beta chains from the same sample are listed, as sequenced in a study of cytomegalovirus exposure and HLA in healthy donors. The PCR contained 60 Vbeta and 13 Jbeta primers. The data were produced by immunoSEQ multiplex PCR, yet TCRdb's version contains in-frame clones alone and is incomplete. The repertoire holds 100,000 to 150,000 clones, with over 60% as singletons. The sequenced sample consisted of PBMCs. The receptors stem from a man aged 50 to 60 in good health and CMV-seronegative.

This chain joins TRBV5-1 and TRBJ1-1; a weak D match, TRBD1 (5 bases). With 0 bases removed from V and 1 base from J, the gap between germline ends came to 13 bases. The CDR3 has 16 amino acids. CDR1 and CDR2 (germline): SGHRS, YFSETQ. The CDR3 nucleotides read TGCGCCAGCAGCTTGGAAAGCGCAGGGCGGAACACTGAAGCTTTCTTT. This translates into CASSLESAGRNTEAFF.

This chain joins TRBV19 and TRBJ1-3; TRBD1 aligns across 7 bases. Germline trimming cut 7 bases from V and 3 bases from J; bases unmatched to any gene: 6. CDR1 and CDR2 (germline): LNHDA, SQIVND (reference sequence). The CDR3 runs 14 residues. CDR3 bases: TGTGCCAGTACCAGTAGGGGGCTTGGAAACACCATATATTTT. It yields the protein CASTSRGLGNTIYF.

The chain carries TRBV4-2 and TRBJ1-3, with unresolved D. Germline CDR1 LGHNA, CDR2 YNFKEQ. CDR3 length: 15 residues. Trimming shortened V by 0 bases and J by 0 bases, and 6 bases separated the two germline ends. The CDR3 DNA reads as TGTGCCAGCAGCCAAGAGGGCCTCTCTGGAAACACCATATATTTT. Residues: CASSQEGLSGNTIYF.

The CDR3 region is CASSPHGYEQYF. Written as DNA, the CDR3 is TGTGCCAGCAGCCCCCACGGCTACGAGCAGTACTTC. The chain employs TRBV11-2 and TRBJ2-7, with D hard to call. The CDR3 spans 12 residues. The V gene's germline CDR1 is SGHAT and CDR2 FQNNGV. V was cut by 5 bases and J by 3 bases, with 8 bases left in between.

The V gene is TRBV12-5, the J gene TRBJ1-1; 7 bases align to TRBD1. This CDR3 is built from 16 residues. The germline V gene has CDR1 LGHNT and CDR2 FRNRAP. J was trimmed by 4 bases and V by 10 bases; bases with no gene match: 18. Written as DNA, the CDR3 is TGTGCTACAAAAGGGGACAGCATTTACATGAGCACTGAAGCTTTCTTT. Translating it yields CATKGDSIYMSTEAFF. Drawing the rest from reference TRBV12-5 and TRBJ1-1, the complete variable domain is DARVTQTPRHKVTEMGQEVTMRCQPILGHNTVFWYRQTMMQGLELLAYFRNRAPLDDSGMPKDRFSAEMPDATLATLKIQPSEPRDSAVYFCATKGDSIYMSTEAFFGQGTRLTVV.

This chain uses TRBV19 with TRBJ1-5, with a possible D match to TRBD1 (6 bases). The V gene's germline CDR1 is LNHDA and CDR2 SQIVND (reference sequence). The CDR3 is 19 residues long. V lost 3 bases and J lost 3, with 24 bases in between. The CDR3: CASSIPPRQAKGFNQPQHF. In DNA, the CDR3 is TGTGCCAGTAGTATTCCCCCGAGACAGGCTAAGGGATTCAATCAGCCCCAGCATTTT.

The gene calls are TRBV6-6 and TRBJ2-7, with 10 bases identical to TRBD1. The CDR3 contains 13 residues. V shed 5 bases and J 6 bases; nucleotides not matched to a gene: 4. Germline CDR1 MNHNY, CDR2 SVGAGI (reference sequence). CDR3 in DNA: TGTGCCAGCAGTCAAGGGACAGGGGTCGAGCAGTACTTC. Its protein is CASSQGTGVEQYF.

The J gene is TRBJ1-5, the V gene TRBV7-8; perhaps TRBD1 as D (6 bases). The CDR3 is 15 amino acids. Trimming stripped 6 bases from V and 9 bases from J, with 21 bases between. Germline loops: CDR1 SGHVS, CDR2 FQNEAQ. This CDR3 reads CASSRAGGRGAPQHF. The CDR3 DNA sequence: TGTGCCAGCAGTCGCGCCGGGGGGCGGGGGGCGCCCCAGCATTTT.

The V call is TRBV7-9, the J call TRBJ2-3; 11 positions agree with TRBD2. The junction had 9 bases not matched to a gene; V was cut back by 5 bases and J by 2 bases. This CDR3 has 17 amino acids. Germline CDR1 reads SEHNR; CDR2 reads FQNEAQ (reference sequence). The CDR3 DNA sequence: TGTGCCAGCAGCCGCCCCCCTAGCGGGGGGACCACAGATACGCAGTATTTT. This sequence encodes CASSRPPSGGTTDTQYF. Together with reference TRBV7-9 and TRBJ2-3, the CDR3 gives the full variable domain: DTGVSQNPRHKITKRGQNVTFRCDPISEHNRLYWYRQTLGQGPEFLTYFQNEAQLEKSRLLSDRFSAERPKGSFSTLEIQRTEQGDSAMYLCASSRPPSGGTTDTQYFGPGTRLTVL.

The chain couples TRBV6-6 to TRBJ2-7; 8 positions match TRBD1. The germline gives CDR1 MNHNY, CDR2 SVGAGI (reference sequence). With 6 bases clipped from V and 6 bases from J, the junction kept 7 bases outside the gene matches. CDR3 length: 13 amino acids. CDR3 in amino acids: CASRPGQGAEQYV. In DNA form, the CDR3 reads TGTGCCAGCAGGCCAGGACAGGGTGCCGAGCAGTACGTC.

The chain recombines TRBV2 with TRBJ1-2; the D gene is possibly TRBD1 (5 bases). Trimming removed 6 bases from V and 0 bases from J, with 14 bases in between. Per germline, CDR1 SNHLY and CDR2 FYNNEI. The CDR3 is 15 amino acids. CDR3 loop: CASSPPRGANYGYTF. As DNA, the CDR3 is TGTGCCAGCAGCCCCCCCCGGGGGGCTAACTATGGCTACACCTTC.

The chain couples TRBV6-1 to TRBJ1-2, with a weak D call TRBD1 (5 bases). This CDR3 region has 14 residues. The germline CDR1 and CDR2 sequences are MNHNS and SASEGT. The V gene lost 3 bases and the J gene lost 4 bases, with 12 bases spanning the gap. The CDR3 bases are TGTGCCAGCAGTGATCAGGGTTCATCCTATGGCTACACCTTC. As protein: CASSDQGSSYGYTF.